This paragraph reports one T cell receptor beta chain. The antigen remains undetermined. Germline loops: CDR1 MNHNY, CDR2 SVGAGI (reference sequence). This CDR3 has 13 residues. V lost 7 bases to trimming and J lost 5 bases, with 14 bases between them. The data belong to a study of cytomegalovirus exposure and HLA in healthy donors. Findings and caveats of the study: The tendency of first-cohort TCR clusters to co-occur in the 90 to 150 validation repertoires was the finding of a later analysis. Altogether, 164 TCR beta chains were recorded as cytomegalovirus-associated. A few chains tied to CMV proved CMV antigen-specific in vitro.

TCRdb keeps only in-frame clones here, not all; method: immunoSEQ multiplex PCR. The sample holds about 110,000 clones, around 85% seen once. It was the roughly 110-subject validation cohort, separate from the roughly 700-subject first cohort, to which the donors belonged. Material for sequencing was PBMCs. The TCR originated in a woman aged 18-29 years in good health and CMV-seronegative. The chain couples TRBV6-6 to TRBJ1-1; D uncertain. CDR3 coding DNA: TGTGCCAGCATCCCGTCCGGTTATACTGAAGCTTTCTTT. Protein: CASIPSGYTEAFF.